This TCR beta chain was recorded in a study of cytomegalovirus exposure and HLA in healthy donors. At the level of the study: A preliminary data release comprised approximately 85 million unique TCRs obtained from HLA-typed donors. The study's findings and limits: Reportedly, diagnosis of cytomegalovirus status by the classifier showed high specificity and sensitivity. Among the most significant clusters, several appeared linked to common viral pathogens in a later analysis.

The PCR ran on 60 Vbeta and 13 Jbeta primers. Measured with immunoSEQ multiplex PCR; TCRdb has only the in-frame clones, and not every one. This sample's table has 130,000 to 150,000 clones. Note on this clone: Its specificity is unknown.

The sequence came from a male donor in good health and CMV-seronegative. Sequenced material: PBMCs.

This CDR3 is CASSDYSNQPQHF. DNA of the CDR3: TGTGCCAGCAGTGACTATAGCAATCAGCCCCAGCATTTT. The chain joins TRBV2 to TRBJ1-5; D unresolved. The CDR3 spans 13 residues. With 3 bases removed from V and 0 bases from J, the gap between germline ends came to 3 bases. Germline assignment: CDR1 SNHLY and CDR2 FYNNEI. Looking up the rest from reference TRBV2 and TRBJ1-5 gives the full variable domain: EPEVTQTPSHQVTQMGQEVILRCVPISNHLYFYWYRQILGQKVEFLVSFYNNEISEKSEIFDDQFSVERPDGSNFTLKIRSTKLEDSAMYFCASSDYSNQPQHFGDGTRLSIL.